This passage covers 15 T cell receptor beta chains from one sample sequenced in a study of cytomegalovirus exposure and HLA in healthy donors (dated by TCRdb to the late 2010s). The library was prepared using the immunoSEQ multiplex PCR assay. The table comes from immuneACCESS by way of TCRdb, which keeps in-frame sequences with V and J called. Part of the clones is missing from these tables; in studies checked, under half for an unresolved V gene and the rest for unknown reasons. This sample holds some 110,000 clones; more than 75% were observed only once. The ten top clones hold roughly 5% of the sample. Sequenced: PBMCs. These receptors originate from a man between 18 and 29 years old in good health and CMV-seronegative.

V usage is TRBV4-2 and J usage is TRBJ2-7, with 9 bases fitting TRBD1. The CDR3 consists of 18 residues. The junction had 11 bases not matched to a gene; V was cut back by 0 bases and J by 2 bases. CDR1 LGHNA and CDR2 YNFKEQ come from the germline V gene. The CDR3 DNA follows: TGTGCCAGCAGCCAAGATCCCGCCGGGACAGGGTCGACCTACGAGCAGTACTTC. It codes for CASSQDPAGTGSTYEQYF.

The chain couples TRBV5-1 to TRBJ2-7; D possibly corresponds to TRBD1 (6 bases). The CDR3 consists of 14 residues. Deletions cut 4 bases from V and 7 bases from J, with 18 bases between. Germline CDR1 is SGHRS and CDR2 is YFSETQ. The DNA for the CDR3 is TGCGCCAGCAGCCCGGCGACAGGTCATCGGGAGCAGTACTTC. Residues: CASSPATGHREQYF.

The chain combines TRBV5-1 with TRBJ2-3; 11 bases fit TRBD2. The V gene end was trimmed by 0 bases and the J gene end by 6 bases; junction bases not matched to a gene: 6. The CDR3 has 16 amino acids. Germline CDR1 reads SGHRS; CDR2 reads YFSETQ. The CDR3 sequence is CASSLVTSGERDTQYF. The CDR3 DNA sequence: TGCGCCAGCAGCTTGGTGACTAGCGGGGAAAGGGATACGCAGTATTTT. The variable domain in full, with the rest retrieved from reference TRBV5-1 and TRBJ2-3, is KAGVTQTPRYLIKTRGQQVTLSCSPISGHRSVSWYQQTPGQGLQFLFEYFSETQRNKGNFPGRFSGRQFSNSRSEMNVSTLELGDSALYLCASSLVTSGERDTQYFGPGTRLTVL.

The rearrangement uses TRBV15 and TRBJ2-2, with D possibly being TRBD1 (5 bases). The germline V gene has CDR1 LNHNV and CDR2 YYDKDF (reference sequence). The length of the CDR3 is 18 residues. Trimming removed 0 bases from V and 0 bases from J, with 14 bases in between. DNA of the CDR3: TGTGCCACCAGCAGAGATTGGGTTGACAGCGCGAACACCGGGGAGCTGTTTTTT. Protein product: CATSRDWVDSANTGELFF.

J is TRBJ2-1 and V is TRBV18; possible D gene TRBD2, 5 bases. The V gene's germline CDR1 is KGHSH and CDR2 LQKENI. The CDR3 runs to 16 residues. With 4 bases removed from V and 4 bases from J, the gap between germline ends came to 17 bases. CDR3 DNA sequence: TGTGCCAGCTCACTGTCTACCCCGAGGGCTTACAATGAGCAGTTCTTC. Translating gives CASSLSTPRAYNEQFF. Together with reference TRBV18 and TRBJ2-1, the CDR3 gives the full variable domain: NAGVMQNPRHLVRRRGQEARLRCSPMKGHSHVYWYRQLPEEGLKFMVYLQKENIIDESGMPKERFSAEFPKEGPSILRIQQVVRGDSAAYFCASSLSTPRAYNEQFFGPGTRLTVL.

This sequence joins TRBV7-8 and TRBJ2-1; 16 positions agree with TRBD2. CDR3 length: 18 residues. Per the germline V gene, CDR1 is SGHVS and CDR2 is FQNEAQ. Trimming at V came to 5 bases and at J to 2 bases, leaving 6 bases not matched to a gene. The chain's CDR3 is CASSIQGLAGGTYNEQFF. For the CDR3, the DNA is TGTGCCAGCAGCATTCAGGGACTAGCGGGGGGGACCTACAATGAGCAGTTCTTC.

This clone occurred once. The gene calls are TRBV6-4 and TRBJ1-1, with D maybe TRBD1 (5 bases). Germline V gene sequence: CDR1 MRHNA, CDR2 SNTAGT. The CDR3 totals 14 residues. V was clipped by 3 bases and J by 5 bases, with 13 bases between them. In nucleotides, the CDR3 is TGTGCCAGCAGTGAGGATGACGGGGGAACTGAAGCTTTCTTT. Protein sequence: CASSEDDGGTEAFF.

The chain recombines TRBV6-1 with TRBJ1-4; TRBD1 is a possible D gene (6 bases). The CDR3 contains 18 residues. The V end lost 2 bases, the J end lost 4 bases, and 20 bases lay between the germline ends. Germline CDR1 and CDR2: MNHNS and SASEGT. This CDR3 is CASSEKRDKVSHNEKLFF. Written as DNA, the CDR3 is TGTGCCAGCAGTGAAAAGCGGGACAAGGTCTCCCATAATGAAAAACTGTTTTTT.

The chain is built from TRBV5-1 and TRBJ2-5; a possible D gene is TRBD2 (7 bases). V gave up 0 bases and J gave up 5 bases, with 17 bases separating them. The CDR3 is made up of 16 amino acids. Germline V CDR1 and CDR2: SGHRS, YFSETQ. The CDR3 is CASSLVGGGKGETQYF. The DNA of the CDR3 is TGCGCCAGCAGCTTGGTCGGCGGGGGCAAGGGGGAGACCCAGTACTTC.

The chain carries TRBV5-6 and TRBJ2-2, with D tentatively TRBD2 (5 bases). Germline V gives CDR1 SGHDT, CDR2 YYEEEE. The CDR3 covers 14 residues. Trimming took off 3 bases at V and 0 bases at J, with 6 bases between the two ends. CDR3 nucleotides: TGTGCCAGCAGCTACGGGACGAACACCGGGGAGCTGTTTTTT. It is translated as CASSYGTNTGELFF.

In this sample, this clone turned up many times. The chain joins TRBV4-2 to TRBJ2-7; 11 bases agree with TRBD1. The V segment lost 0 bases and the J segment 5 bases; nucleotides outside the gene matches: 6. Germline V CDR1 and CDR2: LGHNA, YNFKEQ. The CDR3 is 16 amino acids. CDR3: CASSQEEGTGGHEQYF. As DNA, the CDR3 is TGTGCCAGCAGCCAAGAGGAGGGGACAGGGGGACACGAGCAGTACTTC.

V and J are TRBV5-1 and TRBJ1-2; D unresolved. The CDR3 has 14 amino acids. Looked up from germline, CDR1 is SGHRS and CDR2 is YFSETQ. The ends were cut back, 1 base at V and 4 bases at J, with 11 bases in the middle. This CDR3 is CASSLRAGSYGYTF. The CDR3 DNA reads TGCGCCAGCAGCTTGCGCGCCGGGAGCTATGGCTACACCTTC.

J is TRBJ2-2 and V is TRBV6-4, with TRBD2 identical over 7 bases. The J segment lost 1 base and the V segment lost 3 bases, leaving 2 bases of the junction unmatched. Germline CDR1 is MRHNA and CDR2 is SNTAGT. The CDR3 loop spans 15 amino acids. The CDR3 sequence: CASSDIAGNTGELFF. CDR3 nucleotides: TGTGCCAGCAGTGATATAGCGGGGAACACCGGGGAGCTGTTTTTT.

This CDR3 is CASRVAGIGPDTQYF. In DNA form, the CDR3 reads TGTGCCAGCAGGGTAGCGGGCATTGGCCCAGATACGCAGTATTTT. This chain connects TRBV2 to TRBJ2-3; 7 bases agree with TRBD2. Trimming cost V 6 bases and J 4 bases; bases outside gene matches: 10. Germline V gene data show CDR1 as SNHLY and CDR2 as FYNNEI. The CDR3 is 15 amino acids.

In its sample, this clone was seen a few times. J is TRBJ1-2 and V is TRBV2, with D tentatively TRBD1 (5 bases). Germline assignment: CDR1 SNHLY and CDR2 FYNNEI. The CDR3 totals 13 residues. Trimming removed 10 bases at V and 3 bases at J, with 15 bases between. CDR3 sequence: CATTSRQHYGYTF. The CDR3 DNA sequence: TGTGCCACCACCTCCCGACAGCACTATGGCTACACCTTC. The variable domain in full, completed from reference TRBV2 and TRBJ1-2, reads EPEVTQTPSHQVTQMGQEVILRCVPISNHLYFYWYRQILGQKVEFLVSFYNNEISEKSEIFDDQFSVERPDGSNFTLKIRSTKLEDSAMYFCATTSRQHYGYTFGSGTRLTVV.